This T cell receptor (beta chain) stems from a study of cytomegalovirus exposure and HLA in healthy donors. Overall study results and limits: A few CMV-associated chains were confirmed in vitro to be specific for CMV antigens.

TCRdb's table, derived via immunoSEQ multiplex PCR, lists solely in-frame clones and lacks some. The profile shows roughly 59,000 clones, approximately 95% of them singletons. This CDR3 comprises 12 residues. Deletions cut 5 bases from V and 7 bases from J, with 8 bases between. The V gene's germline CDR1 is MNHEY and CDR2 SVGAGI. Details on this clone: As yet, its antigen is unknown.

The TCR originated in a woman aged 18-35 years in good health and CMV-seropositive. The chain is built from TRBV6-5 and TRBJ1-4; unclear D gene. The sequenced material came from PBMCs. CDR3 DNA: TGTGCCAGCAGTCGCCTCGGTGAAAAACTGTTTTTT. Translating gives CASSRLGEKLFF.